This T cell receptor beta chain was sequenced during a study of blood T cell repertoires in COVID-19. At the level of the study: Nucleic acid was either cDNA or gDNA, and it came from T cells, B-cell-depleted T cells, or PBMCs.

This clone occurred a few times. CDR3 length: 14 residues. CDR1 MNHEY and CDR2 SVGAGI come from the germline V gene. V gave up 2 bases and J gave up 8 bases; unmatched junction bases: 1. TCRdb keeps only in-frame clones here, not all; method: immunoSEQ multiplex PCR. This table has roughly 190,000 clones, roughly three quarters appearing once. Sequencing was performed on PBMCs or T cells enriched from blood (not recorded which). The TCR originated in a woman aged 50 to 60 with acute COVID-19. The chain has TRBV6-5 and TRBJ1-4, with 11 bases fitting TRBD1. CDR3 nucleotide sequence: TGTGCCAGCAGTTACGGGACAGGGGGGGAAAAACTGTTTTTT. This codes for CASSYGTGGEKLFF.